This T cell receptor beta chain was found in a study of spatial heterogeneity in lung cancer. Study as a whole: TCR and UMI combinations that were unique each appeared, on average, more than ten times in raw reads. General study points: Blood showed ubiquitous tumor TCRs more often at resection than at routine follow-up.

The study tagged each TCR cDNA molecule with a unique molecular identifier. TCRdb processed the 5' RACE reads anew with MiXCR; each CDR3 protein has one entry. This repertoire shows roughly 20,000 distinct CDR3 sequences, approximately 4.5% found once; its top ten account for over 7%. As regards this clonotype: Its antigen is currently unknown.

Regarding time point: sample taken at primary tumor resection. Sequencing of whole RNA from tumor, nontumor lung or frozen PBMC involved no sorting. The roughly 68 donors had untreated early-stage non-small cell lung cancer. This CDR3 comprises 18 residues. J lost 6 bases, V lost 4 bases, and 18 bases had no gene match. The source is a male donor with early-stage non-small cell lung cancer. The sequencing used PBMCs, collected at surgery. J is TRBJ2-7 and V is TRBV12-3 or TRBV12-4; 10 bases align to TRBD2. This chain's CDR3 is CASSSSLTSGYIAGEQYF. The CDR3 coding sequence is TGTGCCAGCAGTTCTTCCTTGACTAGCGGGTACATCGCAGGCGAGCAGTACTTC.